This T cell receptor (beta chain) was profiled in a study of vaccination and CD4 T cells after COVID-19. Oncomine TCR Beta short-read sequencing was applied to DNA from cultured CD4+ T cells. One entry per CDR3 protein, called by TCRdb with MiXCR from the PCR reads. Of about 21,000 distinct CDR3 sequences listed, around 44% are singletons. Treatment described: approximately nine-day PBMC culture with coronavirus spike peptide pools or control peptides (ViraFEST assay). From the approximately ten-day cultures, CD4+ T cells were isolated by negative selection. Turning to this clonotype: The antigen is unknown.

This clonotype was sampled from a human donor who had recovered from COVID-19. The sample consisted of CD4+ T cells from blood, cultured in vitro, taken before SARS-CoV-2 vaccination.

The CDR3 protein is CASSLDRGTYGYTF. The CDR3 DNA follows: TGTGCCAGCAGTTTAGACAGGGGGACTTATGGCTACACCTTC. The V and J genes are TRBV28 and TRBJ1-2, with TRBD1 matching over 9 bases. Germline V gene lookup returns CDR1 MDHEN and CDR2 SYDVKM. The CDR3 has 14 residues. Losses at the gene ends were 2 bases for V and 5 bases for J; bases not matched to a gene: 3.